This passage covers 26 T cell receptor beta chains from one sample sequenced in a study of T cells in Graves' hyperthyroidism and ophthalmopathy. Amplified TCR beta CDR3 regions derived from RNA transcripts. A first-round RT-PCR of the TCR CDR3 used the HTBI primer set. One entry per CDR3 protein results from TCRdb running MiXCR on the multiplex PCR reads. This repertoire shows roughly 380,000 distinct CDR3 sequences, about 13% found once; its top ten account for more than 20%. Sample: blood. Receptors were obtained from a man aged 30 to 39 with Graves' hyperthyroidism that later progressed to Graves' ophthalmopathy.

In this sample, this clonotype turned up many times. The rearrangement joins TRBV3-1 to TRBJ2-3; D remains ambiguous. This CDR3 contains 16 residues. Germline V gene lookup returns CDR1 LGHDT and CDR2 YNNKEL (reference sequence). The V gene lost 1 base and the J gene lost 0 bases, with 11 bases spanning the gap. The CDR3 loop is CASSQGRLISTDTQYF. CDR3 in DNA: TGTGCCAGCAGCCAAGGCAGGCTAATTAGCACAGATACGCAGTATTTT.

This clonotype was detected many times. This chain links TRBV28 with TRBJ2-5; 8 bases are shared with TRBD2. After removal of 9 bases from V and 1 base from J, the junction contained 7 bases not matched to a gene. This CDR3 has 14 residues. The V gene's germline CDR1 is MDHEN and CDR2 SYDVKM. The CDR3 DNA reads as TGTGCCAGTGCGGGGGGCGGCGTCCAAGAGACCCAGTACTTC. The encoded protein is CASAGGGVQETQYF.

This clonotype has a handful of counts. The DNA of the CDR3 is TGCGCCAGCAACCCCGTTAGCGGGGGGAACACAGATACGCAGTATTTT. As protein: CASNPVSGGNTDTQYF. The genes are TRBV5-1 and TRBJ2-3, with TRBD2 matching over 10 bases. The CDR3 extends over 16 amino acids. CDR1 and CDR2 from the germline V gene are SGHRS and YFSETQ. V lost 6 bases, J lost 2 bases, and 9 bases stayed unmatched.

This clonotype was seen only a few times. The V gene is TRBV19, the J gene TRBJ1-5; a weak D match, TRBD1 (5 bases). The V gene's germline CDR1 is LNHDA and CDR2 SQIVND (reference sequence). This CDR3 has 12 amino acids. Trimming left V 2 bases short and J 7 bases short, with 6 bases between. The CDR3 here is CASSIRGQPQHF. The CDR3 DNA reads TGTGCCAGTAGTATAAGGGGACAGCCCCAGCATTTT.

This rearrangement joins TRBV24-1 to TRBJ1-2; D might be TRBD1 (6 bases). Germline CDR1 reads KGHDR; CDR2 reads SFDVKD. V was trimmed by 4 bases and J by 2 bases, leaving 10 bases between them. The CDR3 runs to 14 residues. The CDR3 protein is CATSDWDTNYGYTF. DNA of the CDR3: TGTGCCACCAGTGACTGGGACACCAACTATGGCTACACCTTC.

For this clonotype: One junction end does not reproduce the germline sequence, and a read error may be involved. J is TRBJ1-1 and V is TRBV7-9; D remains ambiguous. CDR3 length: 15 residues. Per germline, CDR1 SEHNR and CDR2 FQNEAQ (reference sequence). CDR3 bases: TGTGCCAGCAGCTTAGCGGGAGGGATGAACACTGGAGCTTTCTTT. Translating it yields CASSLAGGMNTGAFF.

This clonotype occurred a few times. This rearrangement joins TRBV7-8 to TRBJ2-1, with D possibly TRBD1 on 6 matching bases. Between the trimmed V and J ends, which lost 5 bases and 8 bases, there was a span of 16 bases. The germline V gene encodes CDR1 SGHVS and CDR2 FQNEAQ. The CDR3 has 14 amino acids. In DNA form, the CDR3 reads TGTGCCAGCAGCCAACAGGGAAATAAAGATGAGCAGTTCTTC. This translates into CASSQQGNKDEQFF.

This clonotype was seen repeatedly, ten times or more. The chain uses TRBV6-1 and TRBJ1-4, with 8 bases lining up with TRBD1. V lost 1 base to trimming and J lost 1 base; unmatched junction nucleotides: 8. Germline CDR1 reads MNHNS; CDR2 reads SASEGT. This CDR3 has 18 amino acids. The CDR3 reads CASSEGFTGGVTNEKLFF. The DNA of the CDR3 is TGTGCCAGCAGTGAAGGATTTACAGGGGGAGTAACTAATGAAAAACTGTTTTTT.

Ten or more counts support this clonotype. The V gene is TRBV2, the J gene TRBJ1-6; tentatively, D is TRBD1 (6 bases). This CDR3 comprises 12 residues. V was pared by 8 bases and J by 9 bases, with 11 bases between. Germline assignment: CDR1 SNHLY and CDR2 FYNNEI. CDR3 in amino acids: CASLRGTSPLHF. As DNA, the CDR3 is TGTGCCAGCCTTAGGGGGACTTCACCCCTCCACTTT.

This clonotype was counted ten times or more. The chain joins TRBV6-1 to TRBJ1-2; D is uncertain. The V gene lost 2 bases and the J gene lost 0 bases, with 10 bases spanning the gap. The germline gives CDR1 MNHNS, CDR2 SASEGT. CDR3 length: 15 amino acids. As DNA, the CDR3 is TGTGCCAGCAGTGAATCTGGTAGGGCTAACTATGGCTACACCTTC. Encoded protein: CASSESGRANYGYTF.

The chain links TRBV6-1 to TRBJ2-6; D is undetermined. This CDR3 region has 15 residues. V was pared by 7 bases and J by 4 bases, with 14 bases between. Germline values: CDR1 MNHNS, CDR2 SASEGT. In DNA, the CDR3 is TGTGCCAGCAAGGCCCCGGCTGCGGGGGCCAACGTCCTGACTTTC. It translates to CASKAPAAGANVLTF.

The chain employs TRBV5-1 and TRBJ2-7; D not certain. Per germline, CDR1 SGHRS and CDR2 YFSETQ. V shed 3 bases and J shed 3 bases, with 13 bases lying between them. The CDR3 totals 14 residues. CDR3 in DNA: TGCGCCAGCAGCTGGGGTACAGACATCTACGAGCAGTACTTC. As protein: CASSWGTDIYEQYF.

Of note for this clonotype: The CDR3 does not close with the conserved phenylalanine or tryptophan, likely indicating a read error. This chain connects TRBV11-2 to TRBJ1-5; no clear D gene. CDR3 size: 13 residues. In germline, CDR1 is SGHAT, CDR2 FQNNGV. V was trimmed by 0 bases and J by 6 bases, leaving 6 bases between them. The CDR3 region has the DNA TGTGCCAGCAGCTTAGATCGGGGTCAGCCCCAGCATCTT. Amino acid sequence: CASSLDRGQPQHL.

The chain links TRBV28 to TRBJ2-7; D is possibly TRBD1 or TRBD2 (5 bases each). CDR3 length equals 14 residues. The germline V and J ends were trimmed by 0 bases and 3 bases, with 9 bases remaining between them. Per the germline V gene, CDR1 is MDHEN and CDR2 is SYDVKM. The CDR3: CASSLWGELYEQYF. The CDR3 DNA sequence: TGTGCCAGCAGTTTATGGGGGGAGCTCTACGAGCAGTACTTC.

This clonotype turned up a few times. The V gene is TRBV28, the J gene TRBJ2-7; 13 bases are shared with TRBD2. Per germline, CDR1 MDHEN and CDR2 SYDVKM. The CDR3 totals 16 residues. The V and J ends lost 4 bases and 4 bases, in that order; junction bases with no gene match: 7. CDR3: CASSSGTSGDLYEQYF. As DNA, the CDR3 is TGTGCCAGCAGTTCGGGGACTAGCGGGGACCTATACGAGCAGTACTTC.

This clonotype appeared a few times. The rearrangement uses TRBV19 and TRBJ1-1, with a tentative D call TRBD1 (6 bases). Germline V gives CDR1 LNHDA, CDR2 SQIVND (reference sequence). CDR3 size: 13 residues. Trimming shortened V by 7 bases and J by 4 bases, and 13 bases separated the two germline ends. The DNA of the CDR3 is TGTGCCAGTACATCAGGGGTGCGCACTGAAGCTTTCTTT. Protein sequence: CASTSGVRTEAFF.

The chain is built from TRBV5-1 and TRBJ2-1, with 12 bases that match TRBD2. The CDR3 contains 15 residues. Germline CDR1 is SGHRS and CDR2 is YFSETQ. V was clipped by 5 bases and J by 4 bases; unmatched bases: 4. The CDR3 reads CASRQLAGGYNEQFF. The CDR3, as DNA: TGCGCCAGCAGACAACTAGCGGGGGGATACAATGAGCAGTTCTTC.

Only a few counts were recorded for this clonotype. The chain couples TRBV7-9 to TRBJ2-5; D might be TRBD2 (6 bases). From germline, CDR1 is SEHNR and CDR2 FQNEAQ (reference sequence). V lost 7 bases, J lost 1 base, and 10 bases lay in between. The CDR3 extends over 13 amino acids. The CDR3 region is CASIGGLQETQYF. Here the CDR3 DNA reads TGTGCCAGCATAGGAGGGCTCCAAGAGACCCAGTACTTC.

This clonotype appeared a few times. The chain uses TRBV28 and TRBJ2-1; D is unresolved. This CDR3 comprises 13 residues. Germline CDR1 MDHEN, CDR2 SYDVKM. V lost 6 bases and J lost 5, with 11 bases in between. CDR3 bases: TGTGCCAGCAGCCTCCCCCCCCACAATGAGCAGTTCTTC. Protein product: CASSLPPHNEQFF.

Here the CDR3 DNA reads TGTGCCAGCAGCGTAGAGGACGTTACGGCTGAAGCTTTCTTT. This translates into CASSVEDVTAEAFF. The J gene is TRBJ1-1, the V gene TRBV9, with D hard to call. The V gene lost 0 bases and the J gene lost 6 bases, with 12 bases spanning the gap. The CDR3 extends over 14 amino acids. Germline-derived CDR1 and CDR2 are SGDLS and YYNGEE.

The CDR3: CASSYSAGDDEQYF. DNA of the CDR3: TGTGCCAGCAGTTACTCGGCGGGAGACGACGAGCAGTACTTC. The chain recombines TRBV6-2 or TRBV6-3 with TRBJ2-7, with TRBD2 matching over 7 bases. Per germline, CDR1 MNHEY and CDR2 SVGEGT. The CDR3 is made up of 14 amino acids. Trimming at V came to 0 bases and at J to 5 bases, leaving 4 bases not matched to a gene.

This clonotype was seen at least ten times. The J gene is TRBJ1-1, the V gene TRBV12-3 or TRBV12-4, with D possibly TRBD1 on 5 matching bases. The CDR3 totals 14 residues. Trimming pared 2 bases from V and 4 bases from J, leaving 11 bases between. DNA for the CDR3: TGTGCCAGCAGTTTAAGGGGCAGTAGCACTGAAGCTTTCTTT. Protein: CASSLRGSSTEAFF.

This clonotype showed up many times. J is TRBJ1-5 and V is TRBV20-1; a weak D match, TRBD1 (5 bases). The CDR3 extends over 12 amino acids. Germline V gene lookup returns CDR1 DFQATT and CDR2 SNEGSKA (reference sequence). Trimming left V 3 bases short and J 4 bases short, with 7 bases between. The CDR3 loop is CSARHRNQPQHF. The DNA for the CDR3 is TGCAGTGCTAGGCACAGGAATCAGCCCCAGCATTTT.

This clonotype was observed a few times. The chain has TRBV12-3 or TRBV12-4 and TRBJ2-3; the D is unclear. The V end was cut by 3 bases, the J end by 11 bases, with 12 bases between. The CDR3 extends over 12 amino acids. CDR3 in amino acids: CASSLGLLLQYF. The DNA of the CDR3 is TGTGCCAGCAGTTTGGGCCTCTTGTTGCAGTATTTT.

In its sample, this clonotype was seen many times. V usage is TRBV12-3 or TRBV12-4 and J usage is TRBJ1-6; D may be TRBD1 (6 bases). The length of the CDR3 is 17 residues. Deletions cut 1 base from V and 0 bases from J, with 10 bases between. CDR3 in DNA: TGTGCCAGCAGTTTAGGGGGGCGCGGCTCCTATAATTCACCCCTCCACTTT. This codes for CASSLGGRGSYNSPLHF.

The V and J genes are TRBV7-8 and TRBJ2-2; D not certain. With 3 bases removed from V and 2 bases from J, the gap between germline ends came to 7 bases. This CDR3 has 14 amino acids. The germline gives CDR1 SGHVS, CDR2 FQNEAQ. The DNA of the CDR3 is TGTGCCAGCAGCTTCGAATATAACACCGGGGAGCTGTTTTTT. The encoded protein is CASSFEYNTGELFF.